The clone carrying this T cell receptor (beta chain) has more than one count but fewer than ten. Its antigen is not known. This CDR3 region has 13 residues. The V and J ends lost 8 bases and 8 bases respectively, with 18 bases between them. The germline V gene has CDR1 MDHEN and CDR2 SYDVKM. The source of the sample is a study of cytomegalovirus exposure and HLA in healthy donors. Study-level findings and limits: High sensitivity and specificity were reportedly achieved when the classifier diagnosed cytomegalovirus status. Accurate HLA-A and HLA-B prediction from TCR beta sequences was reported for most subjects.

With 60 Vbeta and 13 Jbeta primers, the PCR was carried out. TCRdb's copy holds only in-frame clones and misses some; the assay was immunoSEQ multiplex PCR. The profile shows 200,000 to 250,000 clones, about 81% of them singletons. V usage is TRBV28 and J usage is TRBJ1-2; D is possibly TRBD1 (6 bases). Material: PBMCs. This receptor was obtained from a woman aged 60-70 years in good health and CMV-seropositive. The CDR3 loop reads CASRPTGASGYTF. CDR3 in DNA: TGTGCCAGCCGGCCGACAGGTGCCTCGGGCTACACCTTC.